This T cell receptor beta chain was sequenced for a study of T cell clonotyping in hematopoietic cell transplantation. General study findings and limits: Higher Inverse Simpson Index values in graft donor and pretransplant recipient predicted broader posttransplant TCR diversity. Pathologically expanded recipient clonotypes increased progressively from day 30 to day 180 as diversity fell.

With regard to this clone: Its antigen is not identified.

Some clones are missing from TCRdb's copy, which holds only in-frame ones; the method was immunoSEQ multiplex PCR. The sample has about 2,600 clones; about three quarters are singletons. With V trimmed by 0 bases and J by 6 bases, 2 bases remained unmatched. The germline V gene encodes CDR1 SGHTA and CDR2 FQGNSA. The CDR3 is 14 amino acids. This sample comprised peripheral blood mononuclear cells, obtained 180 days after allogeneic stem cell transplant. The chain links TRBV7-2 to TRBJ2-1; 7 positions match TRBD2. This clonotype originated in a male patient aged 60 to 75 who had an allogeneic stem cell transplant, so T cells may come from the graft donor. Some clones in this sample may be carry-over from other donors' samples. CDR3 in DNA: TGTGCCAGCAGCTTAGCGGGAGGGAGCAATGAGCAGTTCTTC. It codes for CASSLAGGSNEQFF.